This T cell receptor beta chain came from a study of T-cell reconstitution after alpha-beta-depleted transplantation in children. Study-wide findings and caveats: Expanded graft clones numbering several hundred reportedly gave rise to alpha-beta T cells about two months after transplant.

This sample's TCRbeta library carried unique molecular identifier barcodes. TCRdb processed the PCR reads anew with MiXCR; each CDR3 protein has one entry. The sample holds about 1,000,000 distinct CDR3 sequences, around 30% seen once. CDR1 is ENHRY, CDR2 SYGVKD, per germline. CDR3 length: 14 amino acids. J was trimmed by 3 bases and V by 3 bases; bases with no gene match: 2. With regard to this clonotype: As yet, its antigen is unknown.

This receptor was identified in a boy younger than two who had a stem cell transplant for SCID, so the T cells may come from the graft donor. The chain combines TRBV10-3 with TRBJ2-3; TRBD1 agrees at 8 bases. The source material was PBMCs, mostly from graft donor cells, sampled 360 days after TCRalphabeta/CD19-depleted stem cell transplant. This CDR3 is CAISEWTGTDTQYF. Here the CDR3 DNA reads TGTGCCATCAGTGAATGGACAGGGACAGATACGCAGTATTTT.